The clone carrying this TCR beta chain was found many times. Its antigen is not known. The read is 3 residues too short to cover the CDR3 end, so that end is filled in from the germline J gene. This entry belongs to a study of T cell clonality in common variable immunodeficiency. Patients and controls were mostly of Caucasian heritage. General study findings and limits: Authors noted CVID clonality's cause needs subpopulation repertoire sequencing.

The V gene's germline CDR1 is SGHDN and CDR2 FVKESK. The CDR3 is 16 amino acids. With 2 bases clipped from V and 6 bases from J, the junction kept 7 bases outside the gene matches. TCRdb keeps only in-frame clones here, not all; method: immunoSEQ multiplex PCR. In total the sample includes some 64,000 clones, none of them seen once. The chain has TRBV14 and TRBJ2-1, with 10 bases aligning to TRBD2. This receptor was obtained from a person aged 18-70 years in good health. Sequencing was carried out using peripheral blood mononuclear cells. This CDR3 is CASSQLAGALGNEQFF. The CDR3 DNA, read in part, is TGTGCCAGCAGCCAACTAGCGGGAGCCTTGGGCAATGAG.